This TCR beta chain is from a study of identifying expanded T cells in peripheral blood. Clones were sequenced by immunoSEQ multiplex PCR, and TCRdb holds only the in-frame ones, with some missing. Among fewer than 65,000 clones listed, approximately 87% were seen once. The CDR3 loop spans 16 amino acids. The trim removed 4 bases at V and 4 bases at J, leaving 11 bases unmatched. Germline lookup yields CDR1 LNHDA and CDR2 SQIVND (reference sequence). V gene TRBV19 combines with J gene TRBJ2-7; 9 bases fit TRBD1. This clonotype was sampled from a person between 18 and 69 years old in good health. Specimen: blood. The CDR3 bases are TGTGCCAGTAGTACCGCCGGGACAGGGAGTATTTACGAGCAGTACTTC. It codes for CASSTAGTGSIYEQYF.